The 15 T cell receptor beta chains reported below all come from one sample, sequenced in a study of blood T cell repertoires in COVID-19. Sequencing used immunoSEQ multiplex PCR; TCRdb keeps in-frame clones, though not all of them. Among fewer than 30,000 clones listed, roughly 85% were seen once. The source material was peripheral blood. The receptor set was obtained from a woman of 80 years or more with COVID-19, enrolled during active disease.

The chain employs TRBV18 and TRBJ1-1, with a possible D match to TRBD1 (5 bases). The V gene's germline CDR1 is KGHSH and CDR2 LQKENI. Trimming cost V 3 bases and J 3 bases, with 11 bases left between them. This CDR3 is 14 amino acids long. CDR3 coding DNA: TGTGCCAGCTCACCCGTAGCGGGGGACACTGAAGCTTTCTTT. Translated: CASSPVAGDTEAFF. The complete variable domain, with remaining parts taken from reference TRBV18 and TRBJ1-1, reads NAGVMQNPRHLVRRRGQEARLRCSPMKGHSHVYWYRQLPEEGLKFMVYLQKENIIDESGMPKERFSAEFPKEGPSILRIQQVVRGDSAAYFCASSPVAGDTEAFFGQGTRLTVV.

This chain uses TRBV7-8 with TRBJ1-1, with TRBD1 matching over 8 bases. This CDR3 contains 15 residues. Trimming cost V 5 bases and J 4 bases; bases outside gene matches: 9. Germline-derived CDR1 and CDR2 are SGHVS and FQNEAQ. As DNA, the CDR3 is TGTGCCAGCAGCCCTCTATTGACAGGGGTCACTGAAGCTTTCTTT. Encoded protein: CASSPLLTGVTEAFF.

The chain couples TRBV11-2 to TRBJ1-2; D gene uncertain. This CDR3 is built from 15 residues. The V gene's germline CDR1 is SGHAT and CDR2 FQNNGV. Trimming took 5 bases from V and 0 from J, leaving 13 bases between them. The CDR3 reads CASSTHRDANYGYTF. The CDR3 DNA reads TGTGCCAGCAGCACCCACAGAGACGCTAACTATGGCTACACCTTC.

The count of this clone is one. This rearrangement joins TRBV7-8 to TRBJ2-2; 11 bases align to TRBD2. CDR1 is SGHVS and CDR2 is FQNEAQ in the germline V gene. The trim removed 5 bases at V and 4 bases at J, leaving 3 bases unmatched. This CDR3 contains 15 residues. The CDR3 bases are TGTGCCAGCAGCGGTAGCGGGGGGGCCACCGGGGAGCTGTTTTTT. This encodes CASSGSGGATGELFF. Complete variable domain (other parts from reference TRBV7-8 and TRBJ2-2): GAGVSQSPRYKVAKRGQDVALRCDPISGHVSLFWYQQALGQGPEFLTYFQNEAQLDKSGLPSDRFFAERPEGSVSTLKIQRTQQEDSAVYLCASSGSGGATGELFFGEGSRLTVL.

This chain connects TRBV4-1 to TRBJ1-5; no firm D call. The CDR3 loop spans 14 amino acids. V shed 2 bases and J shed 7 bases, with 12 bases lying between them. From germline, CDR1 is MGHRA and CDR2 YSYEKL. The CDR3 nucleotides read TGCGCCAGCAGCCAATTGACATCTTACCAGCCCCAGCATTTT. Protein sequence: CASSQLTSYQPQHF.

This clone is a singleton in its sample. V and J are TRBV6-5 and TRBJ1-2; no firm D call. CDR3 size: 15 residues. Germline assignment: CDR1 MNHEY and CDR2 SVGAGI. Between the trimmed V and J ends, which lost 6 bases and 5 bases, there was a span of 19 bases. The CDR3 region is CASRPTEILTYGYTF. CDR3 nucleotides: TGTGCCAGCAGGCCGACGGAGATCCTCACTTATGGCTACACCTTC.

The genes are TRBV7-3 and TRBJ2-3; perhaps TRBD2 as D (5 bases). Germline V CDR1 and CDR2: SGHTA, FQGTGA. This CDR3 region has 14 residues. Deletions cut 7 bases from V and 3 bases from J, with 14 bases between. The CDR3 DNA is TGTGCCAGCACCCCGGGATCTCAAACAGATACGCAGTATTTT. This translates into CASTPGSQTDTQYF. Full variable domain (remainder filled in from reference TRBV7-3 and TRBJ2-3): GAGVSQTPSNKVTEKGKYVELRCDPISGHTALYWYRQSLGQGPEFLIYFQGTGAADDSGLPNDRFFAVRPEGSVSTLKIQRTERGDSAVYLCASTPGSQTDTQYFGPGTRLTVL.

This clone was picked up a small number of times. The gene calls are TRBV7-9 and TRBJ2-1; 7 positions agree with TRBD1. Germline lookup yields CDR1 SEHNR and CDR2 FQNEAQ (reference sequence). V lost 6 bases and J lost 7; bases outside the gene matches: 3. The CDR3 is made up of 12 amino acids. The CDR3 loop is CASRDRTNEQFF. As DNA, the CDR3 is TGTGCCAGCAGGGACAGGACAAATGAGCAGTTCTTC.

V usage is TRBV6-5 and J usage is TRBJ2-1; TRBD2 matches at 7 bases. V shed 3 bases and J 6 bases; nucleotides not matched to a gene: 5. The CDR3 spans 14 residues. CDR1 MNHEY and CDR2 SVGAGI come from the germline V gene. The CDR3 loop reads CASSYRGGGNEQFF. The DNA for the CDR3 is TGTGCCAGCAGTTATCGCGGGGGTGGCAATGAGCAGTTCTTC.

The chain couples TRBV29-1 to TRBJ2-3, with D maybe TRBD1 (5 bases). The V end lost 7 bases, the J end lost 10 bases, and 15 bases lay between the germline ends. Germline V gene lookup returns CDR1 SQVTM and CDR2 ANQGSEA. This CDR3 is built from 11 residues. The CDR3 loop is CSGGPDLPQYF. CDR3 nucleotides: TGCAGCGGGGGCCCCGACTTACCGCAGTATTTT.

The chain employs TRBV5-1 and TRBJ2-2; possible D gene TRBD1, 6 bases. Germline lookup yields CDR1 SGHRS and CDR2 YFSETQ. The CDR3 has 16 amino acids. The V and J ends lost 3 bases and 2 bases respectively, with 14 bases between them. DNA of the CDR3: TGCGCCAGCAGCTCCCCGGGACACGTTAACACCGGGGAGCTGTTTTTT. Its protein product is CASSSPGHVNTGELFF. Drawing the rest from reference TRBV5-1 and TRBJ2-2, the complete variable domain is KAGVTQTPRYLIKTRGQQVTLSCSPISGHRSVSWYQQTPGQGLQFLFEYFSETQRNKGNFPGRFSGRQFSNSRSEMNVSTLELGDSALYLCASSSPGHVNTGELFFGEGSRLTVL.

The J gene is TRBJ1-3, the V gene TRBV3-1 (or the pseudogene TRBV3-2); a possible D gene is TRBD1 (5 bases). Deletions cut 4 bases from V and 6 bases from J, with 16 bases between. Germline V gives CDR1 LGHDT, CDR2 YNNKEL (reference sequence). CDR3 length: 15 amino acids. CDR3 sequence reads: CASSPGLPGENTIYF. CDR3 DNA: TGTGCCAGCAGCCCAGGGCTTCCGGGGGAAAACACCATATATTTT.

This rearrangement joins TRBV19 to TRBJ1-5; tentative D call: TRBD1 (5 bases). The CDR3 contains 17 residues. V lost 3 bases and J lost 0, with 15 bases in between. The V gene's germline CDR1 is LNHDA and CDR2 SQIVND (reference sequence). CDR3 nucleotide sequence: TGTGCCAGTAGTATCGGGGGGGTAACTTATAGCAATCAGCCCCAGCATTTT. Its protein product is CASSIGGVTYSNQPQHF.

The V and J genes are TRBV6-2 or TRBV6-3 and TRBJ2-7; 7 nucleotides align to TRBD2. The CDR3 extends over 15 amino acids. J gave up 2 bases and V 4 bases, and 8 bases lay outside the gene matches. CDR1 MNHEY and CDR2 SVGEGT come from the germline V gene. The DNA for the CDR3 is TGTGCCAGCAGTTCTTTACGGGGGGTCCCCTACGAGCAGTACTTC. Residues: CASSSLRGVPYEQYF.

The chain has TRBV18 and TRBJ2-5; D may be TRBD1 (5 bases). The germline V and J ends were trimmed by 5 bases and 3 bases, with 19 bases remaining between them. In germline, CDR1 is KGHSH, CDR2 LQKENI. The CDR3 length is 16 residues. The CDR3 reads CASSSSETARKETQYF. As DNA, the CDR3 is TGTGCCAGCTCATCCTCTGAGACAGCTCGAAAAGAGACCCAGTACTTC.